A single T cell receptor (beta chain) is shown here with its context. The data originate from a study of blood T cell repertoires in COVID-19. As for the study in general: Both acute and convalescent COVID-19 samples were obtained from the United States, Italy and Spain. PBMCs, B-cell-depleted T cells, or T cells were the source of the cDNA or gDNA that made up the material.

Germline assignment: CDR1 LNHDA and CDR2 SQIVND (reference sequence). V was trimmed by 6 bases and J by 3 bases, leaving 11 bases between them. This CDR3 has 13 residues. Per the authors' pipeline: Quantification of nucleated cells was approximated via reference gene primer amplification. Assay used: immunoSEQ multiplex PCR; TCRdb lists only in-frame clones, some missing. The V and J calls and clone size come from that table; D and trimming were worked out from the DNA. Here the sample spans more than 40,000 clones, about 90% being singletons. The chain couples TRBV19 to TRBJ1-1; D perhaps matches TRBD1 (6 bases). The specimen was peripheral blood. The receptor's source is a man older than 75 with acute or convalescent COVID-19. CDR3 in DNA: TGTGCCAGTAGGAACACAGGGCACACTGAAGCTTTCTTT. This translates into CASRNTGHTEAFF. The whole variable domain, filled in from reference TRBV19 and TRBJ1-1, reads DGGITQSPKYLFRKEGQNVTLSCEQNLNHDAMYWYRQDPGQGLRLIYYSQIVNDFQKGDIAEGYSVSREKKESFPLTVTSAQKNPTAFYLCASRNTGHTEAFFGQGTRLTVV.